This TCR beta chain was recovered during a study of T cell responses to AZD1222 COVID-19 vaccine (dated by TCRdb to 2020 to 2023). Regarding the research as a whole: AZD1222 recipients given second doses at about 4 weeks or at about 12 weeks were pooled, since spike-specific TCR depth and breadth were not found to differ between the two schedules. A total of 230 or so trial participants underwent TCR sequencing, of whom some 210 received two doses of AZD1222 and approximately 25 received two doses of the MenACWY control vaccine. Trial participants were enrolled into age subgroups of 18-55, 56-69 and 70-plus years, which contained roughly 150, 30 and 60 TCR-sequenced participants, respectively.

The time point label here, explained by the study, means: baseline before first vaccination. Samples from vaccinated people were obtained from the UK trials COV001 and COV002, which included a single-blind randomized controlled phase 2/3 trial of AZD1222 (ChAdOx1 nCoV-19) in healthy adults. For TCRbeta chain sequencing, PBMC samples were collected from trial participants at day 0 and at day 28 after the second dose. From a lookup of the germline V gene, CDR1 and CDR2 are SGHDT and YYEEEE. Germline trimming: 4 bases from V, 0 bases from J; junction bases outside gene matches: 3. The CDR3 has 14 amino acids, counting the end cysteine and phenylalanine. Of all the DNA, just the CDR3 is kept, 42 bases in frame from base 1. Summary of the overall study and its limitations: Most participants were white British and females outnumbered males, and the authors suggested that clonal diversity may have been underestimated. After two AZD1222 doses, both the breadth and the depth of spike-specific TCRs were significantly higher than at day 0 and than in MenACWY recipients. Because no day 14 peak-response samples were available, repertoires were characterized only after the peak T cell response. CD4 TCRs associated with the vaccine covered the entire spike protein, and the dominant responses were in regions 160-218 and 743-854. Conclusions about previously exposed vaccinees are limited, since just 5 or 6 AZD1222 recipients were seropositive for SARS-CoV-2 at baseline. In the small 56-69-year group, the increase in depth fell short of significance, most likely because of low power. Nearly half of unique spike-specific TCRs reportedly recognized epitopes outside regions mutated in the B.1.351 and B.1.1.7 variants.

The CDR3 regions of human TCRbeta chains were analyzed by immunosequencing. The authors' analysis ran thus. TCRs in the repertoires were matched against a reference library of SARS-CoV-2-specific TCRs that had been generated with the MIRA antigen-specificity platform. Breadth meant the fraction of unique TCRs that were SARS-CoV-2-associated, whereas depth meant the fraction of total T cells that were SARS-CoV-2-associated. Using the MIRA data, each spike-specific TCR was assigned both to the spike region to which the TCR was reactive and to a CD4 or CD8 class. Log10-transformed breadth and depth values were compared by one-way ANOVA with Sidak's multiple comparisons tests. The immuneACCESS repertoire file appears here via TCRdb, limited to in-frame rearrangements. These files lack a portion of the clones; in checked studies, under half of the deficit traces to unresolved V genes, and the cause of the others is not known. Clonal size and the V and J genes are those of that table, whereas D and trimming came from the DNA. In this sample the table shows around 95,000 clones, about 86% of which occur a single time. 15% of the sample is held by the ten biggest clonotypes.

Remarks on this clone: Its antigen is not yet known. No much larger clonotype is one base removed from it; base qualities were not supplied.

This clonotype was sampled from an adult in good health. The sequences come from peripheral blood, collected on day 0 of AZD1222 vaccination. The sequence joins TRBV5-6 to TRBJ1-2; TRBD1 matches 7 bases in the middle. The DNA sequence reads TGTGCCAGCAGCAAGGGACAGCCTAACTATGGCTACACCTTC. Its translation reads: CASSKGQPNYGYTF.